This T cell receptor (beta chain) is from a study of long-term antiretroviral therapy in people with HIV. The CDR3 has 13 residues. Germline CDR1 reads KGHSH; CDR2 reads LQKENI. V dropped 2 bases and J dropped 3 bases, with 8 bases sitting between them. The authors ran the immunoSEQ assay, v3.0, at survey level. Clones were read by immunoSEQ multiplex PCR, and TCRdb kept only the in-frame ones, dropping some. This sample has roughly 28,000 clones, with 70% to 90% found just once. The sequence was collected from a middle-aged man with HIV. V gene TRBV18 combines with J gene TRBJ2-7; either TRBD1 or TRBD2 may supply D (5 bases each). The material sequenced was unsorted PBMCs, taken 3 years after starting antiretroviral therapy. CDR3 coding DNA: TGTGCCAGCTCACCAGAGGGGTACTACGAGCAGTACTTC. Amino acids: CASSPEGYYEQYF.